A single sample gave rise to the 25 T cell receptor beta chains below, sequenced in a study of T cell responses to AZD1222 COVID-19 vaccine. The data were produced by immunoSEQ multiplex PCR, yet TCRdb's version contains in-frame clones alone and is incomplete. The data contain some 170,000 clones, 85% to 90% of them singletons. The source material was peripheral blood, sampled on day 0 of AZD1222 vaccination. The receptors here all came from an adult in good health.

The V and J genes are TRBV3-1 (or the pseudogene TRBV3-2) and TRBJ1-5; D gene uncertain. V lost 0 bases and J 6 bases, leaving 6 bases between the germline ends. CDR3 length equals 13 residues. The germline gives CDR1 LGHDT, CDR2 YNNKEL (reference sequence). CDR3 in DNA: TGTGCCAGCAGCCAAGATAATGTTCAGCCCCAGCATTTT. The encoded protein is CASSQDNVQPQHF.

The chain carries TRBV6-5 and TRBJ2-3; 7 bases are shared with TRBD1. Germline lookup yields CDR1 MNHEY and CDR2 SVGAGI. The CDR3 covers 14 residues. Germline trimming cut 6 bases from V and 2 bases from J; bases unmatched to any gene: 5. The CDR3 nucleotides are TGTGCCAGCAGCTTGGGACAGATCACAGATACGCAGTATTTT. Translating gives CASSLGQITDTQYF.

The chain is built from TRBV25-1 and TRBJ2-1, with D possibly matching TRBD1 (5 bases). The CDR3 is 15 residues long. V was clipped by 7 bases and J by 0 bases, with 13 bases between them. CDR1 and CDR2 from the germline V gene are MGHDK and SYGVNS. The CDR3 DNA is TGTGCCAGCAAAGGTGGGGCTGGCTCCTACAATGAGCAGTTCTTC. It is translated as CASKGGAGSYNEQFF. The whole variable domain, filled in from reference TRBV25-1 and TRBJ2-1, reads EADIYQTPRYLVIGTGKKITLECSQTMGHDKMYWYQQDPGMELHLIHYSYGVNSTEKGDLSSESTVSRIRTEHFPLTLESARPSHTSQYLCASKGGAGSYNEQFFGPGTRLTVL.

DNA of the CDR3: TGTGCCAGCAGTTACTCGACTAGCAAGACGCAGTATTTT. Translated, it gives CASSYSTSKTQYF. V gene TRBV6-2 or TRBV6-3 combines with J gene TRBJ2-3; 7 bases fit TRBD2. V was pared by 0 bases and J by 9 bases, with 3 bases of the junction left unmatched. CDR1 is MNHEY and CDR2 is SVGEGT in the germline V gene. The CDR3 covers 13 residues.

The chain has TRBV21-1 and TRBJ2-3; the table's D call of TRBD1 was not tested on the DNA. TRBV21-1 is designated a pseudogene. This CDR3 contains 23 residues. The CDR3 region has the DNA TGTGCCAGCAGGCTGAATCAAGAGTCGGACAGGGGGCTTCTAGCGGGTCCCCTGGATACGCAGTATTTT. Translation gives CASRLNQESDRGLLAGPLDTQYF.

The V call is TRBV10-3, the J call TRBJ2-7; possibly TRBD2 for D (5 bases). The CDR3 sequence is 16 residues long. Germline V gives CDR1 ENHRY, CDR2 SYGVKD. V was shortened by 0 bases and J by 0 bases, with 12 bases between the two germline ends. DNA of the CDR3: TGTGCCATCAGTGAGTCGGGAAGCGGAGCCTCCTACGAGCAGTACTTC. This translates into CAISESGSGASYEQYF.

The count of this clone is one. The chain carries TRBV2 and TRBJ2-7, with 9 bases identical to TRBD1. CDR1 and CDR2 from the germline V gene are SNHLY and FYNNEI. There are 14 residues in the CDR3. The ends lost 6 bases at V and 0 bases at J; junction bases unmatched: 3. The CDR3 DNA sequence: TGTGCCAGCAGAGGGACAGGGAGCTCCTACGAGCAGTACTTC. Amino acid sequence: CASRGTGSSYEQYF. Filled out from reference TRBV2 and TRBJ2-7, the complete variable domain reads EPEVTQTPSHQVTQMGQEVILRCVPISNHLYFYWYRQILGQKVEFLVSFYNNEISEKSEIFDDQFSVERPDGSNFTLKIRSTKLEDSAMYFCASRGTGSSYEQYFGPGTRLTVT.

V and J are TRBV15 and TRBJ2-1; TRBD2 agrees at 7 bases. The germline V gene encodes CDR1 LNHNV and CDR2 YYDKDF (reference sequence). The CDR3 has 14 amino acids. The trim removed 5 bases at V and 9 bases at J, leaving 10 bases unmatched. The chain's CDR3 is CATSGGDVFGEQFF. CDR3 bases: TGTGCCACCAGCGGGGGGGATGTTTTCGGTGAGCAGTTCTTC.

The chain employs TRBV7-8 and TRBJ2-7, with D possibly matching TRBD2 (5 bases). From germline, CDR1 is SGHVS and CDR2 FQNEAQ. V lost 0 bases and J 2 bases, leaving 14 bases between the germline ends. The CDR3 has 16 amino acids. Here the CDR3 DNA reads TGTGCCAGCAGCTTAGCGGAGGACTTCTCCACCTACGAGCAGTACGTC. Its protein product is CASSLAEDFSTYEQYV.

V gene TRBV24-1 combines with J gene TRBJ2-3, with a possible D match to TRBD2 (5 bases). Trimming removed 5 bases from V and 0 bases from J, with 8 bases in between. Germline CDR1 and CDR2: KGHDR and SFDVKD. The CDR3 has 14 residues. CDR3 bases: TGTGCCACCAGTGTCGGGAAAAGCACAGATACGCAGTATTTT. This codes for CATSVGKSTDTQYF.

The V and J genes are TRBV2 and TRBJ2-1; unclear D gene. This CDR3 has 11 residues. V gave up 7 bases and J gave up 5 bases, with 6 bases separating them. CDR1 and CDR2 (germline): SNHLY, FYNNEI. The DNA for the CDR3 is TGTGCCAGCACGCAGGACAATGAGCAGTTCTTC. As protein: CASTQDNEQFF.

The V call is TRBV19, the J call TRBJ1-2, with a tentative D call TRBD1 (6 bases). The CDR3 loop spans 13 amino acids. V dropped 7 bases and J dropped 7 bases, with 16 bases sitting between them. CDR1 LNHDA and CDR2 SQIVND come from the germline V gene (reference sequence). CDR3 coding DNA: TGTGCCAGTACTGTTGTGGGGGGCCGTGGCTACACCTTC. Translated: CASTVVGGRGYTF.

The chain combines TRBV19 with TRBJ2-6; 8 bases agree with TRBD2. Germline-derived CDR1 and CDR2 are LNHDA and SQIVND (reference sequence). V was clipped by 5 bases and J by 4 bases; unmatched bases: 7. CDR3 length: 16 amino acids. The CDR3, as DNA: TGTGCCAGTAGTGCCCAAGCGGGGGTCGGGGCCAACGTCCTGACTTTC. Translation: CASSAQAGVGANVLTF.

The chain has TRBV3-1 (or the pseudogene TRBV3-2) and TRBJ2-7, with 12 bases aligning to TRBD2. V lost 4 bases to trimming and J lost 6 bases; unmatched junction nucleotides: 4. There are 14 residues in the CDR3. Germline loops: CDR1 LGHDT, CDR2 YNNKEL (reference sequence). CDR3 DNA: TGTGCCAGCAGCCCGCCGGGACTAGCGGGCGAGCAGTACTTC. Amino acids: CASSPPGLAGEQYF.

This clone was counted a single time. The chain employs TRBV5-1 and TRBJ2-4; no firm D call. CDR1 is SGHRS and CDR2 is YFSETQ in the germline V gene. The CDR3 runs 14 residues. Trimming cost V 4 bases and J 8 bases, with 16 bases left between them. The CDR3 sequence: CASSLDVTPDIQYF. In nucleotides, the CDR3 is TGCGCCAGCAGCCTTGACGTCACCCCAGACATTCAGTACTTC.

The chain carries TRBV5-4 and TRBJ2-3, with D perhaps matching TRBD1 (6 bases). CDR3 length: 13 residues. V dropped 4 bases and J dropped 3 bases, with 9 bases sitting between them. The germline CDR1 and CDR2 sequences are SGHNT and YYREEE (reference sequence). As DNA, the CDR3 is TGTGCCAGCAGCCAGCAGGGGACAGATACGCAGTATTTT. Protein product: CASSQQGTDTQYF. The full variable domain, rest sourced from reference TRBV5-4 and TRBJ2-3, is ETGVTQSPTHLIKTRGQQVTLRCSSQSGHNTVSWYQQALGQGPQFIFQYYREEENGRGNFPPRFSGLQFPNYSSELNVNALELDDSALYLCASSQQGTDTQYFGPGTRLTVL.

This sequence joins TRBV11-2 and TRBJ2-1; D is possibly TRBD2 (6 bases). Between the trimmed V and J ends, which lost 5 bases and 11 bases, there was a span of 10 bases. Germline V gene lookup returns CDR1 SGHAT and CDR2 FQNNGV. CDR3 length equals 11 residues. The CDR3 region has the DNA TGTGCCAGCAGCACGACTAGGAAGCAGTTCTTC. Protein product: CASSTTRKQFF.

The chain couples TRBV6-5 to TRBJ1-2; 8 bases match TRBD1. The V gene's germline CDR1 is MNHEY and CDR2 SVGAGI. This CDR3 spans 11 amino acids. Losses at the gene ends were 6 bases for V and 6 bases for J; bases not matched to a gene: 0. The DNA for the CDR3 is TGTGCCAGCAGGACAGGGGATGGCTACACCTTC. It specifies CASRTGDGYTF.

The chain is built from TRBV6-5 and TRBJ1-2; 9 nucleotides agree with TRBD1. CDR3 length: 14 residues. V was clipped by 4 bases and J by 6 bases; unmatched bases: 6. Germline CDR1 is MNHEY and CDR2 is SVGAGI. The CDR3 loop reads CASSFYDRGDGYTF. The CDR3 DNA reads as TGTGCCAGCAGTTTCTATGACAGGGGGGATGGCTACACCTTC.

J is TRBJ2-3 and V is TRBV5-1; weak D call: TRBD1 (6 bases). Trimming stripped 10 bases from V and 3 bases from J, with 15 bases between. CDR1 is SGHRS, CDR2 YFSETQ, per germline. The CDR3 is made up of 13 amino acids. CDR3 region: CASWDTGTDTQYF. The CDR3 DNA sequence: TGCGCCTCCTGGGACACCGGGACAGATACGCAGTATTTT.

The gene calls are TRBV25-1 and TRBJ2-2; D assignment may be TRBD1 or TRBD2 (6 bases each). The germline V and J ends were trimmed by 1 base and 4 bases, with 13 bases remaining between them. The V gene's germline CDR1 is MGHDK and CDR2 SYGVNS. The CDR3 consists of 16 residues. The CDR3 DNA reads TGTGCCAGCAGTGAATCTGGGGGGCTTTTCACCGGGGAGCTGTTTTTT. Its translation: CASSESGGLFTGELFF. The full variable domain, rest sourced from reference TRBV25-1 and TRBJ2-2, is EADIYQTPRYLVIGTGKKITLECSQTMGHDKMYWYQQDPGMELHLIHYSYGVNSTEKGDLSSESTVSRIRTEHFPLTLESARPSHTSQYLCASSESGGLFTGELFFGEGSRLTVL.

V usage is TRBV6-5 and J usage is TRBJ1-2; 8 bases agree with TRBD1. This CDR3 spans 14 amino acids. The germline V gene encodes CDR1 MNHEY and CDR2 SVGAGI. Unmatched junction bases numbered 8, after V lost 7 bases and J lost 4 bases. The CDR3 is CASTETGEGYGYTF. CDR3 DNA sequence: TGTGCCAGCACCGAGACAGGGGAGGGCTATGGCTACACCTTC.

The chain recombines TRBV5-4 with TRBJ1-2, with a possible D match to TRBD1 (5 bases). This CDR3 is built from 17 residues. V lost 0 bases and J 4 bases, leaving 19 bases between the germline ends. Germline-derived CDR1 and CDR2 are SGHNT and YYREEE (reference sequence). CDR3 sequence: CASSLDRWPSSTYGYTF. CDR3 DNA: TGTGCCAGCAGCTTGGACAGGTGGCCTTCATCGACCTATGGCTACACCTTC.

This clone was recorded once. The chain joins TRBV18 to TRBJ2-1; 8 bases are shared with TRBD2. The CDR3 is made up of 14 amino acids. Germline loops: CDR1 KGHSH, CDR2 LQKENI. The V gene end was trimmed by 3 bases and the J gene end by 8 bases; junction bases not matched to a gene: 6. Here the CDR3 DNA reads TGTGCCAGCTCACCTTCCAGCGGGGGTTATGAGCAGTTCTTC. Amino acids: CASSPSSGGYEQFF.

The chain links TRBV12-5 to TRBJ1-1; D remains ambiguous. Trimming pared 4 bases from V and 7 bases from J, leaving 4 bases between. Per germline, CDR1 LGHNT and CDR2 FRNRAP. This CDR3 is 10 amino acids long. This chain's CDR3 is CASGSLEAFF. Written as DNA, the CDR3 is TGTGCTAGTGGTTCACTTGAAGCTTTCTTT.